A single sample gave rise to the 25 T cell receptor beta chains below, sequenced in a study of blood T cell repertoires in COVID-19. The data were produced by immunoSEQ multiplex PCR, yet TCRdb's version contains in-frame clones alone and is incomplete. The sample lists under 200,000 clones; roughly 81% were seen once. The sequenced sample was peripheral blood. Every receptor here comes from a man in his forties who had recovered from COVID-19.

The chain couples TRBV6-4 to TRBJ2-1, with TRBD1 as a possible D gene (6 bases). This CDR3 contains 14 residues. Germline V CDR1 and CDR2: MRHNA, SNTAGT. V lost 7 bases, J lost 5 bases, and 15 bases lay in between. CDR3 in amino acids: CASKGESIDNEQFF. The CDR3 DNA reads as TGTGCCAGCAAGGGGGAGTCCATTGACAATGAGCAGTTCTTC.

CDR3 region: CASNNRANYGYTF. The CDR3 nucleotides are TGTGCCAGCAATAACAGGGCGAACTATGGCTACACCTTC. The chain carries TRBV6-5 and TRBJ1-2, with D possibly being TRBD1 (6 bases). V dropped 7 bases and J dropped 2 bases, with 11 bases sitting between them. The germline gives CDR1 MNHEY, CDR2 SVGAGI. There are 13 residues in the CDR3.

The V gene is TRBV28, the J gene TRBJ2-3, with TRBD2 identical over 13 bases. Germline-derived CDR1 and CDR2 are MDHEN and SYDVKM. The CDR3 sequence is 16 residues long. V shed 4 bases and J 6 bases; nucleotides not matched to a gene: 7. For the CDR3, the DNA is TGTGCCAGCAGTTCGGGACTAGCGGGAATCCCTGATACGCAGTATTTT. It encodes CASSSGLAGIPDTQYF.

The chain employs TRBV5-4 and TRBJ2-5; 7 positions match TRBD2. The CDR3 spans 15 residues. Per germline, CDR1 SGHNT and CDR2 YYREEE (reference sequence). The V segment lost 1 base and the J segment 4 bases; nucleotides outside the gene matches: 7. CDR3 sequence reads: CASSLSVGRGETQYF. In DNA form, the CDR3 reads TGTGCCAGCAGCTTGTCCGTAGGGAGGGGAGAGACCCAGTACTTC.

This clone was seen only a few times. The chain combines TRBV7-2 with TRBJ2-7; D is possibly TRBD1 (5 bases). CDR1 is SGHTA and CDR2 is FQGNSA in the germline V gene. V was shortened by 1 base and J by 3 bases, with 13 bases between the two germline ends. The CDR3 consists of 15 residues. The CDR3 bases are TGTGCCAGCAGCTTAGGGATAGGGGCAGGCTACGAGCAGTACTTC. This gives the protein CASSLGIGAGYEQYF. Together with reference TRBV7-2 and TRBJ2-7, the CDR3 gives the full variable domain: GAGVSQSPSNKVTEKGKDVELRCDPISGHTALYWYRQSLGQGLEFLIYFQGNSAPDKSGLPSDRFSAERTGGSVSTLTIQRTQQEDSAVYLCASSLGIGAGYEQYFGPGTRLTVT.

The V gene is TRBV7-9, the J gene TRBJ2-1; D is unclear. The CDR3 loop spans 14 amino acids. Per the germline V gene, CDR1 is SEHNR and CDR2 is FQNEAQ (reference sequence). The V gene lost 2 bases and the J gene lost 0 bases, with 5 bases spanning the gap. DNA of the CDR3: TGTGCCAGCAGCTTAATCAACTCCTACAATGAGCAGTTCTTC. It specifies CASSLINSYNEQFF.

This chain joins TRBV29-1 and TRBJ2-5; D unclear. The germline gives CDR1 SQVTM, CDR2 ANQGSEA. The ends were cut back, 0 bases at V and 7 bases at J, with 12 bases in the middle. This CDR3 is built from 13 residues. CDR3 DNA: TGCAGCGTTGAAGAGCTACTAACCGTGACCCAGTACTTC. Translating it yields CSVEELLTVTQYF. Based on the CDR3 plus reference TRBV29-1 and TRBJ2-5, the full variable domain is SAVISQKPSRDICQRGTSLTIQCQVDSQVTMMFWYRQQPGQSLTLIATANQGSEATYESGFVIDKFPISRPNLTFSTLTVSNMSPEDSSIYLCSVEELLTVTQYFGPGTRLLVL.

The chain uses TRBV3-1 (or the pseudogene TRBV3-2) and TRBJ2-7, with 9 bases aligning to TRBD1. The ends lost 2 bases at V and 5 bases at J; junction bases unmatched: 4. The germline V gene has CDR1 LGHDT and CDR2 YNNKEL (reference sequence). This CDR3 region has 14 residues. Written as DNA, the CDR3 is TGTGCCAGCAGCCAAACGGGACAGGGAAACGAGCAGTACTTC. Translating it yields CASSQTGQGNEQYF.

This chain links TRBV30 with TRBJ2-2, with TRBD1 identical over 8 bases. After removal of 5 bases from V and 8 bases from J, the junction contained 4 bases not matched to a gene. Germline loops: CDR1 GTSNPN, CDR2 SVGIG (reference sequence). The CDR3 runs 12 residues. The CDR3 nucleotides are TGTGCCTGGTGTCAGGGGGCTGGGGAGCTGTTTTTT. Its protein is CAWCQGAGELFF.

This clone was counted a few times. V gene TRBV5-4 combines with J gene TRBJ1-2; the match to TRBD1 covers 7 bases. Trimming cost V 2 bases and J 4 bases; bases outside gene matches: 2. From germline, CDR1 is SGHNT and CDR2 YYREEE (reference sequence). CDR3 length: 13 amino acids. The CDR3 sequence is CASSLRDSYGYTF. The CDR3 DNA sequence: TGTGCCAGCAGCTTACGGGACAGCTATGGCTACACCTTC. Full variable domain (remainder filled in from reference TRBV5-4 and TRBJ1-2): ETGVTQSPTHLIKTRGQQVTLRCSSQSGHNTVSWYQQALGQGPQFIFQYYREEENGRGNFPPRFSGLQFPNYSSELNVNALELDDSALYLCASSLRDSYGYTFGSGTRLTVV.

This rearrangement joins TRBV6-4 to TRBJ2-1; 7 bases map to TRBD2. V was pared by 4 bases and J by 3 bases, with 6 bases of the junction left unmatched. Germline CDR1 MRHNA, CDR2 SNTAGT. The CDR3 consists of 15 residues. CDR3 protein: CASSGASGDYNEQFF. CDR3 nucleotide sequence: TGTGCCAGCAGTGGGGCGAGCGGGGACTACAATGAGCAGTTCTTC.

This chain joins TRBV4-3 and TRBJ2-7; 7 bases map to TRBD2. V dropped 0 bases and J dropped 7; count of bases not matched to a gene: 6. CDR3 length equals 14 residues. CDR1 and CDR2 (germline): LGHNA, YSLEER. In DNA, the CDR3 is TGCGCCAGCAGCCAAGATCGTTGGGGAGGGGAGCAGTACTTC. It translates to CASSQDRWGGEQYF.

The chain links TRBV5-3 to TRBJ2-7; D possibly corresponds to TRBD2 (6 bases). TRBV5-3 carries the ORF label, with uncertain function. The CDR3 consists of 14 residues. The V gene lost 0 bases and the J gene lost 5 bases, with 12 bases spanning the gap. CDR3 sequence reads: CARSLAEGPHEQYF. In DNA form, the CDR3 reads TGTGCCAGAAGCTTGGCGGAGGGCCCCCACGAGCAGTACTTC.

The rearrangement links TRBV4-3 to TRBJ2-5, with a weak D call TRBD1 (5 bases). This CDR3 region has 14 residues. Trimming stripped 2 bases from V and 4 bases from J, with 11 bases between. Germline lookup yields CDR1 LGHNA and CDR2 YSLEER. The CDR3 loop reads CASSQTGFPETQYF. In DNA, the CDR3 is TGCGCCAGCAGCCAAACAGGTTTCCCAGAGACCCAGTACTTC.

J is TRBJ1-1 and V is TRBV12-5, with no clear D. CDR1 is LGHNT, CDR2 FRNRAP, per germline. The V end was cut by 6 bases, the J end by 10 bases, with 15 bases between. This CDR3 region has 12 residues. The CDR3 loop reads CASGLIGSGAFF. The CDR3 bases are TGTGCTAGTGGCCTCATCGGGTCGGGAGCTTTCTTT.

CDR3: CASSFRGNQPQHF. In DNA form, the CDR3 reads TGTGCCAGCAGCTTTCGGGGCAATCAGCCCCAGCATTTT. The V and J genes are TRBV11-2 and TRBJ1-5; D gene unclear. Per germline, CDR1 SGHAT and CDR2 FQNNGV. The CDR3 sequence is 13 residues long. V was cut by 3 bases and J by 2 bases, with 5 bases left in between.

A few counts support this clone. V and J are TRBV27 and TRBJ1-2, with D possibly being TRBD1 (6 bases). The V end was cut by 3 bases, the J end by 4 bases, with 15 bases between. The V gene's germline CDR1 is MNHEY and CDR2 SMNVEV (reference sequence). The CDR3 length is 15 residues. CDR3: CASSFGQGIGYGYTF. The CDR3 coding sequence is TGTGCCAGCAGTTTCGGGCAGGGGATTGGCTATGGCTACACCTTC.

The chain joins TRBV7-9 to TRBJ2-3; TRBD2 agrees at 8 bases. CDR1 and CDR2 from the germline V gene are SEHNR and FQNEAQ (reference sequence). V gave up 1 base and J gave up 2 bases; unmatched junction bases: 5. The length of the CDR3 is 16 residues. This CDR3 reads CASSLVAGTPTDTQYF. The CDR3 nucleotides read TGTGCCAGCAGCTTAGTAGCGGGGACTCCCACAGATACGCAGTATTTT.

The gene calls are TRBV30 and TRBJ1-2, with 7 positions matching TRBD1. CDR1 and CDR2 from the germline V gene are GTSNPN and SVGIG (reference sequence). The CDR3 is made up of 14 amino acids. Trimming took 3 bases from V and 6 from J; bases not matched to a gene: 10. CDR3 bases: TGTGCCTGGAGCCCATTGAGGCAGGGGGATGGCTACACCTTC. Its protein is CAWSPLRQGDGYTF.

The chain carries TRBV5-4 and TRBJ2-5, with 9 bases aligning to TRBD1. After removal of 3 bases from V and 4 bases from J, the junction contained 4 bases not matched to a gene. The CDR3 contains 14 residues. Germline loops: CDR1 SGHNT, CDR2 YYREEE (reference sequence). DNA for the CDR3: TGTGCCAGCAGCTCGGGACAGGGAGGAGAGACCCAGTACTTC. It yields the protein CASSSGQGGETQYF.

The genes are TRBV6-5 and TRBJ1-1, with unresolved D. The V gene lost 6 bases and the J gene lost 1 base, with 9 bases spanning the gap. The CDR3 loop spans 13 amino acids. The germline V gene has CDR1 MNHEY and CDR2 SVGAGI. The CDR3 coding sequence is TGTGCCAGCAGGTTTCAACAGAACACTGAAGCTTTCTTT. Translation gives CASRFQQNTEAFF.

This clone has a handful of counts. V usage is TRBV5-6 and J usage is TRBJ2-5, with D possibly being TRBD1 (5 bases). Trimming shortened V by 0 bases and J by 4 bases, and 10 bases separated the two germline ends. Looked up from germline, CDR1 is SGHDT and CDR2 is YYEEEE. There are 14 residues in the CDR3. CDR3: CASSLVGAGETQYF. The CDR3 nucleotides are TGTGCCAGCAGCTTGGTAGGGGCTGGAGAGACCCAGTACTTC. The full variable domain, rest sourced from reference TRBV5-6 and TRBJ2-5, is DAGVTQSPTHLIKTRGQQVTLRCSPKSGHDTVSWYQQALGQGPQFIFQYYEEEERQRGNFPDRFSGHQFPNYSSELNVNALLLGDSALYLCASSLVGAGETQYFGPGTRLLVL.

J is TRBJ2-4 and V is TRBV11-2, with D hard to call. V lost 7 bases and J lost 2, with 9 bases in between. The CDR3 covers 13 residues. Germline assignment: CDR1 SGHAT and CDR2 FQNNGV. The chain's CDR3 is CASNDNSKNIQYF. CDR3 nucleotide sequence: TGTGCCAGCAACGACAACTCCAAAAACATTCAGTACTTC.

This clone was seen a handful of times. The V gene is TRBV12-3 or TRBV12-4, the J gene TRBJ1-5; D is ambiguous. The CDR3 is 13 amino acids. V lost 6 bases, J lost 9 bases, and 15 bases lay in between. DNA for the CDR3: TGTGCCAGCAGCTCGGGATTACCTCGGCCCCAGCATTTT. It codes for CASSSGLPRPQHF.

The rearrangement joins TRBV2 to TRBJ2-2; 7 positions match TRBD1. Germline CDR1 is SNHLY and CDR2 is FYNNEI. Germline trimming cut 2 bases from V and 4 bases from J; bases unmatched to any gene: 4. The CDR3 loop spans 15 amino acids. CDR3 protein: CASSEQGVGTGELFF. In nucleotides, the CDR3 is TGTGCCAGCAGTGAACAGGGGGTGGGCACCGGGGAGCTGTTTTTT.